One and the same sample provided the 32 T cell receptor beta chains below, sequenced in a study of blood T cells in healthy people across ages. With a J-beta primer mix and a sample-barcoded 5' primer, a second PCR ran about 7 to 12 cycles. TCRdb reprocessed the 5' RACE reads with MiXCR, giving one entry per CDR3 protein. The top ten clones hold approximately 30% of a sample with about 830,000 distinct CDR3 sequences, around 62% of them seen once. What was sequenced was blood. Every receptor here comes from a man aged 25 to 45 in good health.

This clonotype appeared a few times. The chain uses TRBV29-1 and TRBJ2-3; D perhaps matches TRBD2 (6 bases). From germline, CDR1 is SQVTM and CDR2 ANQGSEA. The CDR3 totals 14 residues. The V end was cut by 0 bases, the J end by 2 bases, with 9 bases between. CDR3 in DNA: TGCAGCGTTGAAGATCCTAGCGACACAGATACGCAGTATTTT. It codes for CSVEDPSDTDTQYF.

This chain connects TRBV15 to TRBJ2-1, with TRBD1 matching 9 bases. The ends lost 0 bases at V and 7 bases at J; junction bases unmatched: 7. Germline loops: CDR1 LNHNV, CDR2 YYDKDF (reference sequence). The length of the CDR3 is 16 residues. As DNA, the CDR3 is TGTGCCACCAGCAGAGATCACCAGGACAGGGGAAATGAGCAGTTCTTC. Protein product: CATSRDHQDRGNEQFF.

This chain links TRBV20-1 with TRBJ2-2; D is undetermined. The CDR3 extends over 12 amino acids. Trimming left V 3 bases short and J 6 bases short, with 8 bases between. Per the germline V gene, CDR1 is DFQATT and CDR2 is SNEGSKA (reference sequence). Here the CDR3 reads CSASGVAGELFF. DNA for the CDR3: TGCAGTGCTAGTGGAGTTGCCGGGGAGCTGTTTTTT.

The V call is TRBV18, the J call TRBJ2-7; D not certain. With 3 bases removed from V and 4 bases from J, the gap between germline ends came to 13 bases. Germline CDR1 KGHSH, CDR2 LQKENI. The CDR3 consists of 14 residues. The chain's CDR3 is CASSPGELGYEQYF. CDR3 DNA sequence: TGTGCCAGCTCACCCGGCGAGCTTGGGTACGAGCAGTACTTC.

This clonotype was picked up a small number of times. The chain is built from TRBV7-3 and TRBJ1-2; 7 bases are shared with TRBD1. From germline, CDR1 is SGHTA and CDR2 FQGTGA. V lost 5 bases, J lost 6 bases, and 6 bases stayed unmatched. The CDR3 spans 13 residues. CDR3 region: CASSPTGVDGYTF. The CDR3, as DNA: TGTGCCAGCAGCCCTACAGGGGTGGATGGCTACACCTTC.

The chain carries TRBV20-1 and TRBJ2-3; tentatively, D is TRBD1 (5 bases). The V gene's germline CDR1 is DFQATT and CDR2 SNEGSKA (reference sequence). The CDR3 consists of 15 residues. V was cut by 6 bases and J by 0 bases, with 16 bases left in between. CDR3 DNA sequence: TGCAGTGCAATCGATCCCAGGGCGAGCACAGATACGCAGTATTTT. Protein sequence: CSAIDPRASTDTQYF.

In this sample, this clonotype turned up a few times. The chain joins TRBV7-2 to TRBJ2-3, with D possibly TRBD2 on 7 matching bases. The V and J ends lost 6 bases and 2 bases respectively, with 15 bases between them. The germline V gene encodes CDR1 SGHTA and CDR2 FQGNSA. This CDR3 has 15 amino acids. This CDR3 is CASSPSGGPTDTQYF. Written as DNA, the CDR3 is TGTGCCAGCAGTCCTTCCGGGGGGCCCACAGATACGCAGTATTTT.

In this sample, this clonotype turned up a few times. This CDR3 reads CASSSAEGQPYGYTF. The CDR3 DNA follows: TGTGCCAGCAGCTCAGCAGAGGGACAGCCCTATGGCTACACCTTC. The genes are TRBV7-2 and TRBJ1-2, with TRBD1 identical over 7 bases. The CDR3 spans 15 residues. Germline CDR1 reads SGHTA; CDR2 reads FQGNSA. V dropped 4 bases and J dropped 4; count of bases not matched to a gene: 9.

This clonotype was seen just once. The chain uses TRBV11-2 and TRBJ2-7; D is uncertain. The end of the DNA aligns better with TRBJ2-5, so the J call may be wrong. This CDR3 comprises 14 residues. Germline CDR1 reads SGHAT; CDR2 reads FQNNGV. This chain's CDR3 is CASSFQVRWETQYF. The CDR3 DNA reads TGTGCCAGCAGCTTCCAAGTGAGGTGGGAGACCCAGTACTTC.

The rearrangement links TRBV7-2 to TRBJ1-2; 9 bases match TRBD1. Germline V gene sequence: CDR1 SGHTA, CDR2 FQGNSA. The V segment lost 0 bases and the J segment 4 bases; nucleotides outside the gene matches: 6. This CDR3 is 16 amino acids long. This CDR3 reads CASSLAPGTGIYGYTF. The CDR3 DNA is TGTGCCAGCAGCTTAGCCCCCGGGACAGGGATCTATGGCTACACCTTC.

This clonotype has just one count. The rearrangement links TRBV7-2 to TRBJ2-3; TRBD1 agrees at 7 bases. Germline CDR1 is SGHTA and CDR2 is FQGNSA. This CDR3 comprises 14 residues. Trimming removed 5 bases from V and 6 bases from J; junction bases left unmatched: 8. The CDR3 region is CASSPRQGEDTQYF. In DNA, the CDR3 is TGTGCCAGCAGCCCGAGACAGGGTGAGGATACGCAGTATTTT.

V usage is TRBV9 and J usage is TRBJ2-5, with 7 bases fitting TRBD2. TRBJ2-7 explains the end of the DNA better; the J call may be wrong. Per germline, CDR1 SGDLS and CDR2 YYNGEE. The length of the CDR3 is 14 residues. The CDR3 DNA reads TGTGCCAGCAGCTCACACGGGACTAACTACGAGCAGTACTTC. Its translation: CASSSHGTNYEQYF.

The chain is built from TRBV9 and TRBJ2-7, with 7 bases that match TRBD1. V was clipped by 5 bases and J by 1 base; unmatched bases: 9. The germline gives CDR1 SGDLS, CDR2 YYNGEE. The CDR3 sequence is 15 residues long. The CDR3 loop is CASSFTGTASYEQYF. CDR3 nucleotide sequence: TGTGCCAGCAGTTTTACCGGGACAGCTTCCTACGAGCAGTACTTC.

V is TRBV28 and J is TRBJ1-5; D is unclear. Trimming removed 5 bases at V and 1 base at J, with 15 bases between. This CDR3 contains 16 residues. In germline, CDR1 is MDHEN, CDR2 SYDVKM. The CDR3 loop reads CASSPRRDGSNQPQHF. The CDR3, as DNA: TGTGCCAGCAGTCCCAGGAGGGATGGAAGCAATCAGCCCCAGCATTTT.

The chain employs TRBV7-2 and TRBJ2-1; D gene uncertain. CDR3 length equals 13 residues. CDR1 and CDR2 (germline): SGHTA, FQGNSA. The V end was cut by 3 bases, the J end by 13 bases, with 16 bases between. The CDR3 nucleotides are TGTGCCAGCAGCTTCAATACGGGCCTCACCCAGTTCTTC. Its protein product is CASSFNTGLTQFF.

This clonotype turned up a few times. This chain joins TRBV28 and TRBJ2-7; no reliable D call. The V end was cut by 6 bases, the J end by 3 bases, with 9 bases between. The CDR3 consists of 12 residues. Germline V gene data show CDR1 as MDHEN and CDR2 as SYDVKM. CDR3 nucleotide sequence: TGTGCCAGCAGGGGTTTAGTCTACGAGCAGTACTTC. This sequence encodes CASRGLVYEQYF.

The chain couples TRBV3-1 to TRBJ2-1; D may be TRBD2 (5 bases). Germline V gene lookup returns CDR1 LGHDT and CDR2 YNNKEL (reference sequence). Trimming shortened V by 0 bases and J by 0 bases, and 12 bases separated the two germline ends. The CDR3 consists of 17 residues. The CDR3, as DNA: TGTGCCAGCAGCCAAGAAGAAAAGCGGAGCTCCTACAATGAGCAGTTCTTC. Its protein product is CASSQEEKRSSYNEQFF.

The rearrangement joins TRBV6-7 to TRBJ1-1; 10 bases map to TRBD1. TRBV6-7 is identified as an open reading frame with a role that is uncertain. CDR3 length: 17 amino acids. The V gene end was trimmed by 5 bases and the J gene end by 7 bases; junction bases not matched to a gene: 16. The CDR3 reads CASSEGVWGTGEGEAFF. The CDR3 coding sequence is TGTGCCAGCAGTGAAGGAGTTTGGGGGACAGGGGAGGGTGAAGCTTTCTTT.

The genes are TRBV27 and TRBJ2-7; maybe TRBD2 (5 bases). CDR3 length: 13 residues. CDR1 and CDR2 (germline): MNHEY, SMNVEV (reference sequence). V gave up 7 bases and J gave up 1 base, with 11 bases separating them. The CDR3 loop is CASNQLDSYEQYF. Written as DNA, the CDR3 is TGTGCCAGCAACCAACTAGATTCCTACGAGCAGTACTTC.

The rearrangement joins TRBV2 to TRBJ2-7; TRBD1 aligns across 9 bases. This CDR3 has 14 amino acids. Germline V gene sequence: CDR1 SNHLY, CDR2 FYNNEI. Trimming at V came to 9 bases and at J to 1 base, leaving 7 bases not matched to a gene. CDR3 bases: TGTGCCAGAGCTCTAGGACAGGGGTCCTACGAGCAGTACTTC. Protein product: CARALGQGSYEQYF.

This rearrangement joins TRBV7-9 to TRBJ2-5; TRBD1 might be the D (6 bases). Germline V gene data show CDR1 as SEHNR and CDR2 as FQNEAQ (reference sequence). This CDR3 spans 16 amino acids. V lost 5 bases to trimming and J lost 4 bases, with 20 bases between them. Here the CDR3 reads CASSPSTGPLRETQYF. DNA for the CDR3: TGTGCCAGCAGCCCCTCGACAGGTCCTCTTCGAGAGACCCAGTACTTC.

V usage is TRBV7-9 and J usage is TRBJ2-3; TRBD1 matches at 7 bases. This CDR3 is built from 16 residues. V dropped 3 bases and J dropped 2; count of bases not matched to a gene: 8. CDR1 is SEHNR, CDR2 FQNEAQ, per germline (reference sequence). The CDR3 spells CASSFPKGASTDTQYF. In nucleotides, the CDR3 is TGTGCCAGCAGCTTCCCGAAGGGGGCATCCACAGATACGCAGTATTTT.

The rearrangement links TRBV9 to TRBJ2-2; maybe TRBD1 (5 bases). This CDR3 contains 15 residues. In germline, CDR1 is SGDLS, CDR2 YYNGEE. The ends were cut back, 3 bases at V and 2 bases at J, with 11 bases in the middle. In nucleotides, the CDR3 is TGTGCCAGCAGCGACAGGCCCTTAAACACCGGGGAGCTGTTTTTT. It yields the protein CASSDRPLNTGELFF. The complete variable domain, with remaining parts taken from reference TRBV9 and TRBJ2-2, reads DSGVTQTPKHLITATGQRVTLRCSPRSGDLSVYWYQQSLDQGLQFLIQYYNGEERAKGNILERFSAQQFPDLHSELNLSSLELGDSALYFCASSDRPLNTGELFFGEGSRLTVL.

The J gene is TRBJ2-2, the V gene TRBV7-2, with 10 bases fitting TRBD2. The ends lost 0 bases at V and 5 bases at J; junction bases unmatched: 15. The length of the CDR3 is 20 residues. From germline, CDR1 is SGHTA and CDR2 FQGNSA. The CDR3 is CASSLAPLAGAFGRTGELFF. DNA of the CDR3: TGTGCCAGCAGCTTAGCACCCCTAGCGGGGGCCTTCGGTAGGACCGGGGAGCTGTTTTTT. The full variable domain, rest sourced from reference TRBV7-2 and TRBJ2-2, is GAGVSQSPSNKVTEKGKDVELRCDPISGHTALYWYRQSLGQGLEFLIYFQGNSAPDKSGLPSDRFSAERTGGSVSTLTIQRTQQEDSAVYLCASSLAPLAGAFGRTGELFFGEGSRLTVL.

V usage is TRBV6-6 and J usage is TRBJ2-5; possibly TRBD1 for D (6 bases). This CDR3 is built from 14 residues. Trimming removed 10 bases from V and 2 bases from J, with 17 bases in between. Germline-derived CDR1 and CDR2 are MNHNY and SVGAGI (reference sequence). CDR3 nucleotides: TGTGCCATCCAGGGGACGGGATTACAAGAGACCCAGTACTTC. Protein sequence: CAIQGTGLQETQYF.

This chain uses TRBV7-2 with TRBJ2-1; D unresolved. CDR1 and CDR2 (germline): SGHTA, FQGNSA. V was pared by 5 bases and J by 9 bases, with 17 bases between. There are 14 residues in the CDR3. The chain's CDR3 is CASSPRISASEQFF. CDR3 nucleotide sequence: TGTGCCAGCAGCCCTAGGATATCCGCTAGTGAGCAGTTCTTC. The variable domain in full, completed from reference TRBV7-2 and TRBJ2-1, reads GAGVSQSPSNKVTEKGKDVELRCDPISGHTALYWYRQSLGQGLEFLIYFQGNSAPDKSGLPSDRFSAERTGGSVSTLTIQRTQQEDSAVYLCASSPRISASEQFFGPGTRLTVL.

There are many counts of this clonotype. V and J are TRBV20-1 and TRBJ2-3; 7 nucleotides match TRBD1. CDR3 length equals 15 residues. The germline gives CDR1 DFQATT, CDR2 SNEGSKA (reference sequence). The V segment lost 2 bases and the J segment 0 bases; nucleotides outside the gene matches: 5. The CDR3 region has the DNA TGCAGTGCTAGATTTCAGGGGGTGAGCACAGATACGCAGTATTTT. Protein: CSARFQGVSTDTQYF.

This chain joins TRBV6-5 and TRBJ1-1, with 8 bases identical to TRBD1. CDR1 and CDR2 from the germline V gene are MNHEY and SVGAGI. This CDR3 spans 15 amino acids. Unmatched junction bases numbered 7, after V lost 2 bases and J lost 5 bases. CDR3 DNA sequence: TGTGCCAGCAGTTACGGCATGACAGGGGTTACTGAAGCTTTCTTT. Translating gives CASSYGMTGVTEAFF.

The V and J genes are TRBV7-9 and TRBJ2-5, with D maybe TRBD2 (5 bases). With 5 bases removed from V and 5 bases from J, the gap between germline ends came to 12 bases. This CDR3 contains 13 residues. Germline loops: CDR1 SEHNR, CDR2 FQNEAQ (reference sequence). CDR3 region: CASSNKRGETQYF. CDR3 sequence (DNA): TGTGCCAGCAGCAACAAACGGGGTGAGACCCAGTACTTC.

This clonotype has only a few counts. This sequence joins TRBV10-3 and TRBJ2-5; 7 bases align to TRBD2. With 2 bases clipped from V and 0 bases from J, the junction kept 6 bases outside the gene matches. This CDR3 is built from 16 residues. The germline V gene encodes CDR1 ENHRY and CDR2 SYGVKD. DNA for the CDR3: TGTGCCATCAGTGAGCCCCTAACTAGCGACCAAGAGACCCAGTACTTC. Translating it yields CAISEPLTSDQETQYF.

The table lists this clonotype with a few counts. This chain links TRBV20-1 with TRBJ2-3; TRBD2 aligns across 13 bases. Per germline, CDR1 DFQATT and CDR2 SNEGSKA (reference sequence). The CDR3 has 13 residues. The V and J ends lost 6 bases and 7 bases, in that order; junction bases with no gene match: 4. CDR3 loop: CSARLAGGYTQYF. DNA of the CDR3: TGCAGTGCCCGACTAGCGGGGGGCTATACGCAGTATTTT.

This clonotype was detected a few times. This rearrangement joins TRBV6-2 or TRBV6-3 to TRBJ2-3; D ambiguous. Trimming took off 3 bases at V and 4 bases at J, with 14 bases between the two ends. This CDR3 spans 15 amino acids. The V gene's germline CDR1 is MNHEY and CDR2 SVGEGT. The CDR3 DNA follows: TGTGCCAGCAGTTATAGTTCCCGAGACCCAGATACGCAGTATTTT. It specifies CASSYSSRDPDTQYF.